This TCR beta chain was obtained from a study of shared clonotypes between healthy human individuals. Looking at the study overall: Three CD4 naive, three CD4 memory, two CD8 naive and one CD8 memory plate were used per donor. Study results and limitations: Clonotype sharing among the donors was expected to vary with sequencing depth. When compared with the clonotypes that were shared by all four sorted-subset donors, the non-shared clonotypes turned out to have lower generation probabilities.

V trimming: 4 bases; J trimming: 3 bases; junction bases outside the gene matches: 9. CDR1 and CDR2 (germline): SGDLS, YYNGEE. There are 15 residues in the CDR3. As for this clone: Its antigen is undetermined.

Assay: immunoSEQ multiplex PCR; the TCRdb copy retains only in-frame clones and omits some. Of 2,500,000 or so clones in the sample, 80% to 95% were seen once. V is TRBV9 and J is TRBJ2-7, with 8 bases lining up with TRBD2. The TCR sequence derives from a man younger than 30 in good health. Some clones in this sample may be carry-over from other donors' samples. Sequencing input: naive CD4+ T cells from PBMCs. Subset defined: CD45RA+ positively selected. CDR3: CASSRARGGLYEQYF. The CDR3 DNA reads TGTGCCAGCAGCCGTGCCCGGGGGGGTCTCTACGAGCAGTACTTC.